These 30 T cell receptor beta chains were sequenced from one sample in a study of T cells in Graves' hyperthyroidism and ophthalmopathy. Regions amplified from RNA transcripts were the TCR beta CDR3 regions. Carried out on the TCR CDR3, a first-round RT-PCR used the HTBI primer set. TCRdb ran MiXCR on the multiplex PCR reads and lists one entry per CDR3 protein. This table has about 590,000 distinct CDR3 sequences, 12% to 15% appearing once. The specimen sequenced was blood. All receptors derive from a woman younger than 35 with Graves' ophthalmopathy.

This chain uses TRBV18 with TRBJ1-3; a weak D match, TRBD1 (5 bases). CDR3 size: 17 residues. The germline V gene encodes CDR1 KGHSH and CDR2 LQKENI. V lost 6 bases and J 0 bases, leaving 18 bases between the germline ends. The CDR3 sequence: CASSSTVLDNSGNTIYF. The CDR3 DNA reads TGTGCCAGCTCGTCGACGGTGTTGGACAACTCTGGAAACACCATATATTTT.

This clonotype was picked up a small number of times. CDR3 DNA: TGTGCCAGCAGCCCGCCCCGGGACATGACTTTGGAGACCCAGTACTTC. Amino acids: CASSPPRDMTLETQYF. V is TRBV7-9 and J is TRBJ2-5, with a possible D match to TRBD1 (6 bases). The ends were cut back, 5 bases at V and 5 bases at J, with 21 bases in the middle. Germline V gene data show CDR1 as SEHNR and CDR2 as FQNEAQ (reference sequence). The CDR3 loop spans 16 amino acids.

This chain joins TRBV29-1 and TRBJ1-4; D unresolved. The length of the CDR3 is 15 residues. From germline, CDR1 is SQVTM and CDR2 ANQGSEA. Trimming cost V 0 bases and J 4 bases, with 12 bases left between them. The CDR3 region is CSVEERGWDNEKLFF. DNA of the CDR3: TGCAGCGTTGAAGAGAGAGGGTGGGATAATGAAAAACTGTTTTTT.

This clonotype was counted a few times. Being one base from a much bigger clone, this may be a read error. The chain couples TRBV7-2 to TRBJ1-1, with a weak D call TRBD1 (5 bases). V was trimmed by 5 bases and J by 1 base, leaving 14 bases between them. CDR3 length: 15 residues. The germline gives CDR1 SGHTA, CDR2 FQGNSA. CDR3 loop: CASSNRRDGNTEAFF. CDR3 coding DNA: TGTGCCAGCAGCAACCGACGGGACGGGAACACTGAAGCTTTCTTT.

The V gene is TRBV5-8, the J gene TRBJ1-1; D ambiguous. The V end was cut by 4 bases, the J end by 0 bases, with 13 bases between. The CDR3 consists of 15 residues. Germline V lookup: CDR1 SGHTS, CDR2 YDEGEE. This chain's CDR3 is CASSEKWGLNTEAFF. The CDR3 DNA reads TGTGCCAGCAGCGAGAAATGGGGTTTGAACACTGAAGCTTTCTTT.

This clonotype was detected ten times or more. The V call is TRBV7-6, the J call TRBJ2-5, with D perhaps TRBD2 (6 bases). CDR3 size: 19 residues. The ends were cut back, 5 bases at V and 5 bases at J, with 30 bases in the middle. Per the germline V gene, CDR1 is SGHVS and CDR2 is FNYEAQ. The CDR3, as DNA: TGTGCCAGCAGCGATCCCACAGGCGGGGACCACGATTTGTCGGAGACCCAGTACTTC. This codes for CASSDPTGGDHDLSETQYF.

There are many counts of this clonotype. This chain joins TRBV20-1 and TRBJ1-3; TRBD1 is a possible D gene (6 bases). Per germline, CDR1 DFQATT and CDR2 SNEGSKA (reference sequence). Trimming took off 2 bases at V and 0 bases at J, with 8 bases between the two ends. The CDR3 is 14 residues long. CDR3 sequence reads: CSARIRGSGNTIYF. The CDR3 bases are TGCAGTGCTAGAATCAGGGGCTCTGGAAACACCATATATTTT.

The V and J genes are TRBV30 and TRBJ1-2; 9 bases fit TRBD1. V was pared by 4 bases and J by 4 bases, with 16 bases of the junction left unmatched. Germline V CDR1 and CDR2: GTSNPN, SVGIG (reference sequence). CDR3 length: 17 residues. CDR3 nucleotides: TGTGCCTGGACAGGGTACAGGGGGCAGTATGCCCTCTATGGCTACACCTTC. Translated: CAWTGYRGQYALYGYTF.

This clonotype was seen repeatedly, ten times or more. This chain links TRBV19 with TRBJ2-3, with 9 bases identical to TRBD2. CDR1 and CDR2 from the germline V gene are LNHDA and SQIVND (reference sequence). Trimming cost V 9 bases and J 5 bases; bases outside gene matches: 18. The CDR3 is 17 residues long. DNA of the CDR3: TGTGCCAGCGCCGCCGTAGGGCTAGCGGGATGGGGAGATACGCAGTATTTT. Protein: CASAAVGLAGWGDTQYF.

This clonotype was observed many times. V usage is TRBV14 and J usage is TRBJ2-7; tentatively, D is TRBD2 (6 bases). The germline V gene has CDR1 SGHDN and CDR2 FVKESK. The CDR3 loop spans 14 amino acids. The V end was cut by 1 base, the J end by 1 base, with 8 bases between. CDR3 region: CASSQVRGSYEQYF. CDR3 nucleotides: TGTGCCAGCAGCCAAGTCCGGGGGTCCTACGAGCAGTACTTC.

This clonotype was counted a few times. Given a much more abundant clone one base away, this may be a read error. J is TRBJ2-1 and V is TRBV27, with 11 nucleotides matching TRBD2. The V and J ends lost 5 bases and 0 bases, in that order; junction bases with no gene match: 9. Germline CDR1 MNHEY, CDR2 SMNVEV (reference sequence). The CDR3 has 18 amino acids. CDR3 bases: TGTGCCAGCAGTGACCACGGGACTAGCGGAGTCTCCTACAATGAGCAGTTCTTC. This gives the protein CASSDHGTSGVSYNEQFF.

There are many counts of this clonotype. The chain uses TRBV28 and TRBJ2-1; D remains unclear. Germline V gene lookup returns CDR1 MDHEN and CDR2 SYDVKM. Trimming shortened V by 3 bases and J by 6 bases, and 6 bases separated the two germline ends. The length of the CDR3 is 12 residues. CDR3 region: CASSFAANEQFF. As DNA, the CDR3 is TGTGCCAGCAGTTTCGCGGCCAATGAGCAGTTCTTC. Complete variable domain (other parts from reference TRBV28 and TRBJ2-1): DVKVTQSSRYLVKRTGEKVFLECVQDMDHENMFWYRQDPGLGLRLIYFSYDVKMKEKGDIPEGYSVSREKKERFSLILESASTNQTSMYLCASSFAANEQFFGPGTRLTVL.

This clonotype has a count of ten or more. The V and J genes are TRBV7-9 and TRBJ2-7, with D possibly being TRBD2 (6 bases). V lost 4 bases and J lost 2, with 15 bases in between. CDR1 and CDR2 from the germline V gene are SEHNR and FQNEAQ (reference sequence). The CDR3 has 15 amino acids. The CDR3 bases are TGTGCCAGCAGCTCTCTTTCAACGGGGGCCTACGAGCAGTACTTC. Protein sequence: CASSSLSTGAYEQYF.

This clonotype was found many times. The chain recombines TRBV27 with TRBJ2-7; 9 bases fit TRBD2. The V segment lost 6 bases and the J segment 5 bases; nucleotides outside the gene matches: 8. CDR1 is MNHEY, CDR2 SMNVEV, per germline (reference sequence). CDR3 length: 14 residues. The CDR3 region has the DNA TGTGCCAGCAGCTGGTCTAGCGGGACCCACGAGCAGTACTTC. Its protein is CASSWSSGTHEQYF.

This chain joins TRBV6-2 or TRBV6-3 and TRBJ2-7, with D unclear. The CDR3 runs to 15 residues. Germline CDR1 is MNHEY and CDR2 is SVGEGT. Trimming stripped 2 bases from V and 4 bases from J, with 15 bases between. The CDR3 DNA sequence: TGTGCCAGCAGTTACGTGGGGTCGGCTAGTTACGAGCAGTACTTC. It codes for CASSYVGSASYEQYF.

Concerning this clonotype: The germline gene is not matched at one end of the junction; a read error may be the cause. CDR3 in amino acids: CASSLAGEAYNERFF. In DNA, the CDR3 is TGTGCCAGCAGCTTAGCGGGAGAGGCCTACAATGAGCGGTTCTTC. The chain carries TRBV7-3 and TRBJ2-1; 7 nucleotides line up with TRBD2. The CDR3 loop spans 15 amino acids. Germline V lookup: CDR1 SGHTA, CDR2 FQGTGA.

On this clonotype: This may be a read error: a much more frequent sequence differs by one nucleotide. The V call is TRBV30, the J call TRBJ1-1; no clear D. Germline V lookup: CDR1 GTSNPN, CDR2 SVGIG (reference sequence). The CDR3 loop spans 14 amino acids. The DNA for the CDR3 is TGTGCCTGGAGCCCCCCGAGAGGGAACACTGAAGCTCTCTTT. This sequence encodes CAWSPPRGNTEALF.

This clonotype was recorded many times. V usage is TRBV18 and J usage is TRBJ2-7, with D tentatively TRBD1 or TRBD2 (6 bases each). The CDR3 extends over 13 amino acids. V was shortened by 3 bases and J by 5 bases, with 11 bases between the two germline ends. CDR1 KGHSH and CDR2 LQKENI come from the germline V gene. The CDR3 DNA reads as TGTGCCAGCTCACCCCCGGGGGCGAACGAGCAGTACTTC. Its translation is CASSPPGANEQYF.

This clonotype came up many times. The rearrangement links TRBV3-1 to TRBJ2-1; possibly TRBD1 or TRBD2 for D (5 bases each). Trimming took off 3 bases at V and 8 bases at J, with 11 bases between the two ends. CDR3 length: 13 amino acids. CDR1 and CDR2 (germline): LGHDT, YNNKEL (reference sequence). The CDR3 DNA is TGTGCCAGCAGCCAGGGAAGGGGAGATGAGCAGTTCTTC. Its protein product is CASSQGRGDEQFF.

This clonotype was seen a handful of times. The rearrangement joins TRBV6-1 to TRBJ2-4; D not resolved. There are 14 residues in the CDR3. V shed 5 bases and J shed 0 bases, with 8 bases lying between them. Germline CDR1 reads MNHNS; CDR2 reads SASEGT. CDR3 protein: CASSYGLAKNIQYF. In DNA, the CDR3 is TGTGCCAGCAGTTATGGGCTAGCCAAAAACATTCAGTACTTC.

This clonotype showed up just a few times. This sequence joins TRBV29-1 and TRBJ2-5, with D tentatively TRBD2 (5 bases). Deletions cut 5 bases from V and 3 bases from J, with 28 bases between. Germline values: CDR1 SQVTM, CDR2 ANQGSEA. CDR3 length: 18 amino acids. In DNA form, the CDR3 reads TGCAGCGTTCTACCCCCACCTCCTAGCATCGCTTACAAAGAGACCCAGTACTTC. Residues: CSVLPPPPSIAYKETQYF.

This clonotype has ten or more counts. The rearrangement joins TRBV10-3 to TRBJ2-7; 7 bases match TRBD2. The CDR3 sequence is 13 residues long. J was trimmed by 0 bases and V by 6 bases; bases with no gene match: 2. CDR1 and CDR2 from the germline V gene are ENHRY and SYGVKD. In DNA, the CDR3 is TGTGCCATCAGCGGGAGGAGCTCCTACGAGCAGTACTTC. It encodes CAISGRSSYEQYF.

This clonotype was counted a few times. This sequence joins TRBV6-1 and TRBJ1-1; possibly TRBD1 for D (6 bases). The V end was cut by 5 bases, the J end by 7 bases, with 20 bases between. Germline CDR1 MNHNS, CDR2 SASEGT. CDR3 length: 15 amino acids. The CDR3 nucleotides read TGTGCCAGCAGTTGGCTCCGGCGGGGGGCTGGTGAAGCTTTCTTT. As protein: CASSWLRRGAGEAFF.

There are a few counts of this clonotype. This chain connects TRBV10-3 to TRBJ2-1; TRBD2 agrees at 8 bases. Unmatched junction bases numbered 6, after V lost 4 bases and J lost 10 bases. CDR1 ENHRY and CDR2 SYGVKD come from the germline V gene. This CDR3 is built from 13 residues. In DNA, the CDR3 is TGTGCCATCAGTGTGAAAGCGGGAGAGGAGCAGTTCTTC. It specifies CAISVKAGEEQFF.

At least ten counts were recorded for this clonotype. The chain employs TRBV10-1 and TRBJ2-7; D not resolved. CDR3 length: 15 residues. Germline assignment: CDR1 WNHNN and CDR2 SYGVQD (reference sequence). V lost 3 bases and J lost 2, with 14 bases in between. The CDR3 DNA sequence: TGCGCCAGCAGTGACCGCCTGGACCCCCCCTACGAGCAGTACTTC. Protein sequence: CASSDRLDPPYEQYF.

In this sample, this clonotype turned up a few times. The V gene is TRBV19, the J gene TRBJ2-1; perhaps TRBD2 as D (5 bases). V gave up 7 bases and J gave up 5 bases, with 21 bases separating them. Germline loops: CDR1 LNHDA, CDR2 SQIVND (reference sequence). The CDR3 has 16 amino acids. CDR3 bases: TGTGCCAGTACCAAAGCGGCAGCTAGTGGAAACAATGAGCAGTTCTTC. This translates into CASTKAAASGNNEQFF. Complete variable domain (other parts from reference TRBV19 and TRBJ2-1): DGGITQSPKYLFRKEGQNVTLSCEQNLNHDAMYWYRQDPGQGLRLIYYSQIVNDFQKGDIAEGYSVSREKKESFPLTVTSAQKNPTAFYLCASTKAAASGNNEQFFGPGTRLTVL.

Many counts were recorded for this clonotype. The chain is built from TRBV10-3 and TRBJ1-5; 7 bases match TRBD1. Germline CDR1 reads ENHRY; CDR2 reads SYGVKD. Trimming took 4 bases from V and 7 from J; bases not matched to a gene: 7. The CDR3 has 14 amino acids. In DNA, the CDR3 is TGTGCCATCAGTGTAGGGGGCGCGAACCAGCCCCAGCATTTT. Translated: CAISVGGANQPQHF.

This clonotype was counted at least ten times. The V gene is TRBV10-3, the J gene TRBJ2-5, with 9 bases matching TRBD2. Trimming cost V 4 bases and J 6 bases; bases outside gene matches: 3. Germline CDR1 and CDR2: ENHRY and SYGVKD. The CDR3 contains 13 residues. The CDR3 loop is CAISVSGRQTQYF. CDR3 in DNA: TGTGCCATCAGTGTCAGCGGGAGGCAGACCCAGTACTTC.

This clonotype came up many times. The gene calls are TRBV30 and TRBJ2-1; 7 bases fit TRBD2. This CDR3 comprises 12 residues. The ends lost 1 base at V and 10 bases at J; junction bases unmatched: 4. Germline V lookup: CDR1 GTSNPN, CDR2 SVGIG (reference sequence). This CDR3 is CAWSAGGGEQFF. The DNA for the CDR3 is TGTGCCTGGAGTGCGGGGGGAGGAGAGCAGTTCTTC.

CDR3 bases: TGCAGCGTTGACGGTGTAGGGGAAGAGACCCAGTACTTC. Its protein is CSVDGVGEETQYF. The chain uses TRBV29-1 and TRBJ2-5, with a weak D call TRBD1 (5 bases). Trimming left V 3 bases short and J 3 bases short, with 11 bases between. Germline V lookup: CDR1 SQVTM, CDR2 ANQGSEA. This CDR3 comprises 13 residues.